This TCR beta chain was captured by sequencing in a study of T cells after yellow fever vaccination. This clonotype was counted at least ten times. TCRdb fed the 5' RACE reads into MiXCR, producing one record per CDR3 protein. The top ten clones hold approximately 18% of a sample with about 250,000 distinct CDR3 sequences, approximately 3.6% of them seen once. The specimen comprised PBMCs, sampled 15 days after the yellow fever booster vaccination. The sequence was collected from a man younger than 30 who received the YFV17D yellow fever vaccine.

CDR3 region: CSARVPECLTAFMSEQYF. CDR3 DNA sequence: TGCAGTGCTAGAGTGCCAGAGTGCCTGACAGCGTTCATGTCCGAGCAGTACTTC. This chain uses TRBV20-1 with TRBJ2-7, with D possibly matching TRBD1 (5 bases). V shed 1 base and J shed 6 bases, with 28 bases lying between them. This CDR3 comprises 18 residues. Germline values: CDR1 DFQATT, CDR2 SNEGSKA (reference sequence).